The 27 T cell receptor beta chains in this list originate from one sample, sequenced in a study of T cells in Graves' hyperthyroidism and ophthalmopathy. The investigators amplified TCR beta CDR3 regions from RNA transcripts. RT-PCR in the first round (using the HTBI primer set) targeted the TCR CDR3. TCRdb analysed the multiplex PCR reads with MiXCR anew, one entry per CDR3 protein. The data contain under 350,000 distinct CDR3 sequences, 18% of them singletons. The sequenced material came from blood. The receptors stem from a woman between 50 and 59 years old with Graves' hyperthyroidism.

This clonotype was seen more than once but under ten times. The rearrangement joins TRBV20-1 to TRBJ2-5, with a weak D call TRBD2 (6 bases). CDR3 length: 15 residues. With 1 base removed from V and 4 bases from J, the gap between germline ends came to 16 bases. The germline V gene has CDR1 DFQATT and CDR2 SNEGSKA (reference sequence). CDR3 protein: CSARVPGGIRETQYF. CDR3 nucleotides: TGCAGTGCTAGAGTCCCAGGAGGGATTAGAGAGACCCAGTACTTC.

In this sample, this clonotype turned up many times. The chain couples TRBV30 to TRBJ1-6, with D possibly being TRBD1 (6 bases). This CDR3 spans 14 amino acids. CDR1 is GTSNPN, CDR2 SVGIG, per germline (reference sequence). With 2 bases removed from V and 10 bases from J, the gap between germline ends came to 15 bases. CDR3 region: CAWSLQGVGSPLHF. The CDR3 DNA follows: TGTGCCTGGAGTCTACAGGGAGTAGGCTCACCCCTCCACTTT.

This clonotype was picked up many times. The chain couples TRBV6-1 to TRBJ1-5, with TRBD1 matching over 10 bases. This CDR3 region has 14 residues. The ends lost 6 bases at V and 6 bases at J; junction bases unmatched: 5. CDR1 MNHNS and CDR2 SASEGT come from the germline V gene. CDR3: CASRAGQGIQPQHF. The CDR3 DNA sequence: TGTGCCAGCAGGGCGGGACAGGGGATTCAGCCCCAGCATTTT.

The CDR3 region has the DNA TGCAGCGTTGAGGTCATGGGACAGAACTATGGCTACACCTTC. This translates into CSVEVMGQNYGYTF. The chain is built from TRBV29-1 and TRBJ1-2, with TRBD1 identical over 7 bases. This CDR3 contains 14 residues. The trim removed 3 bases at V and 2 bases at J, leaving 6 bases unmatched. CDR1 and CDR2 (germline): SQVTM, ANQGSEA.

In its sample, this clonotype was seen many times. The V gene is TRBV18, the J gene TRBJ1-4, with TRBD1 matching 10 bases. CDR1 KGHSH and CDR2 LQKENI come from the germline V gene. J gave up 6 bases and V 6 bases, and 4 bases lay outside the gene matches. The CDR3 has 14 amino acids. CDR3 nucleotides: TGTGCCAGCTCTCCCGGACAGGGGGATGAAAAACTGTTTTTT. Translating it yields CASSPGQGDEKLFF.

In its sample, this clonotype was seen once. V and J are TRBV2 and TRBJ2-4; D gene unclear. Germline CDR1 and CDR2: SNHLY and FYNNEI. This CDR3 has 15 amino acids. Trimming left V 5 bases short and J 7 bases short, with 18 bases between. CDR3 loop: CASSTNYPRVNIQYF. The DNA for the CDR3 is TGTGCCAGCAGTACTAATTACCCCCGGGTGAACATTCAGTACTTC.

This clonotype was seen many times. The V gene is TRBV18, the J gene TRBJ1-2; 11 nucleotides agree with TRBD1. CDR3 length: 20 residues. Per germline, CDR1 KGHSH and CDR2 LQKENI. V gave up 0 bases and J gave up 2 bases; unmatched junction bases: 14. The CDR3 DNA is TGTGCCAGCTCACCACCGAGGTCAACGGACAGGGGGCGTCGGAACTATGGCTACACCTTC. As protein: CASSPPRSTDRGRRNYGYTF.

Concerning this clonotype: One end of the junction is discordant with germline, which a read error may explain. CDR3 sequence: CTSSLERDRLLAGVGEQYF. The CDR3 region has the DNA TGTACCAGCAGTTTAGAAAGGGACAGGTTACTAGCGGGGGTGGGCGAGCAGTACTTC. This sequence joins TRBV28 and TRBJ2-7, with TRBD2 matching 11 bases. CDR3 length equals 19 residues. Germline loops: CDR1 MDHEN, CDR2 SYDVKM.

The chain combines TRBV5-5 with TRBJ2-2; 13 nucleotides line up with TRBD2. The CDR3 consists of 16 residues. J gave up 5 bases and V 4 bases, and 5 bases lay outside the gene matches. CDR1 is SGHKS, CDR2 YYEKEE, per germline (reference sequence). The CDR3 DNA sequence: TGTGCCAGCAGCCGGACTAGCGGGAGACTAACCGGGGAGCTGTTTTTT. Translation gives CASSRTSGRLTGELFF. The full variable domain, in which reference TRBV5-5 and TRBJ2-2 provide the parts outside the CDR3, is DAGVTQSPTHLIKTRGQQVTLRCSPISGHKSVSWYQQVLGQGPQFIFQYYEKEERGRGNFPDRFSARQFPNYSSELNVNALLLGDSALYLCASSRTSGRLTGELFFGEGSRLTVL.

V is TRBV5-6 and J is TRBJ1-2; 9 bases are shared with TRBD1. CDR3 length: 15 residues. CDR1 SGHDT and CDR2 YYEEEE come from the germline V gene. V lost 4 bases to trimming and J lost 4 bases; unmatched junction nucleotides: 8. The CDR3 DNA is TGTGCCAGCAGCCCGCCGGGACAGGGTATCTATGGCTACACCTTC. This codes for CASSPPGQGIYGYTF.

This clonotype was seen a handful of times. The V and J genes are TRBV20-1 and TRBJ2-3; D may correspond to TRBD1 or TRBD2 (5 bases each). CDR1 and CDR2 from the germline V gene are DFQATT and SNEGSKA (reference sequence). Deletions cut 2 bases from V and 3 bases from J, with 12 bases between. This CDR3 contains 14 residues. The CDR3 spells CSARFGARTDTQYF. The DNA of the CDR3 is TGCAGTGCTAGATTCGGGGCTCGGACAGATACGCAGTATTTT.

This clonotype was counted many times. This rearrangement joins TRBV6-1 to TRBJ2-7; tentative D call: TRBD2 (5 bases). The germline V gene encodes CDR1 MNHNS and CDR2 SASEGT. The CDR3 covers 13 residues. V was clipped by 6 bases and J by 0 bases, with 9 bases between them. The CDR3 DNA reads as TGTGCCAGCAGGATAACTAGCTCCTACGAGCAGTACTTC. This sequence encodes CASRITSSYEQYF.

This clonotype was seen many times. V and J are TRBV19 and TRBJ1-1, with D tentatively TRBD1 (5 bases). The germline V and J ends were trimmed by 9 bases and 3 bases, with 14 bases remaining between them. The CDR3 consists of 13 residues. CDR1 is LNHDA and CDR2 is SQIVND in the germline V gene (reference sequence). The CDR3 DNA sequence: TGTGCCAGCAGCCCCCAGGGCGACACTGAAGCTTTCTTT. Protein: CASSPQGDTEAFF.

This clonotype has ten or more counts. The chain joins TRBV18 to TRBJ2-1; 7 positions match TRBD1. Trimming cost V 3 bases and J 4 bases; bases outside gene matches: 9. Germline V gene lookup returns CDR1 KGHSH and CDR2 LQKENI. The CDR3 contains 16 residues. This CDR3 reads CASSPTRDRPYNEQFF. In nucleotides, the CDR3 is TGTGCCAGCTCACCCACTCGGGACAGACCTTACAATGAGCAGTTCTTC.

V gene TRBV5-5 combines with J gene TRBJ2-7; D is possibly TRBD1 (6 bases). Germline V CDR1 and CDR2: SGHKS, YYEKEE (reference sequence). With 0 bases removed from V and 4 bases from J, the gap between germline ends came to 14 bases. The CDR3 totals 15 residues. The CDR3 is CASSLELGARYEQYF. CDR3 DNA: TGTGCCAGCAGCTTGGAGCTGGGGGCTCGGTACGAGCAGTACTTC.

The rearrangement links TRBV29-1 to TRBJ2-5, with 8 nucleotides matching TRBD1. With 7 bases clipped from V and 4 bases from J, the junction kept 5 bases outside the gene matches. Germline V gene data show CDR1 as SQVTM and CDR2 as ANQGSEA. The CDR3 spans 12 residues. This CDR3 is CSGDRGGETQYF. CDR3 DNA sequence: TGCAGCGGAGACAGGGGCGGAGAGACCCAGTACTTC. Together with reference TRBV29-1 and TRBJ2-5, the CDR3 gives the full variable domain: SAVISQKPSRDICQRGTSLTIQCQVDSQVTMMFWYRQQPGQSLTLIATANQGSEATYESGFVIDKFPISRPNLTFSTLTVSNMSPEDSSIYLCSGDRGGETQYFGPGTRLLVL.

V is TRBV10-3 and J is TRBJ1-4; the D gene is possibly TRBD1 (5 bases). The CDR3 consists of 15 residues. Germline CDR1 ENHRY, CDR2 SYGVKD. With 0 bases removed from V and 8 bases from J, the gap between germline ends came to 13 bases. CDR3 coding DNA: TGTGCCATCAGTGAGTCAGGGCCGGGGCAGGAAAAACTGTTTTTT. Residues: CAISESGPGQEKLFF.

This clonotype occurred a few times. A junction boundary mismatches the germline segment, possibly from a read error. CDR3 in amino acids: CAGSRVEGNF. As DNA, the CDR3 is TGTGCCGGGTCAAGGGTCGAGGGCAACTTC. The rearrangement joins TRBV6-9 to TRBJ2-5; TRBD2 might be the D (5 bases). From germline, CDR1 is MNHGY and CDR2 SVAAGI. CDR3 length: 10 residues.

The V gene is TRBV7-2, the J gene TRBJ2-3, with a tentative D call TRBD2 (6 bases). V was pared by 5 bases and J by 1 base, with 13 bases between. This CDR3 is built from 15 residues. CDR1 SGHTA and CDR2 FQGNSA come from the germline V gene. The DNA for the CDR3 is TGTGCCAGCAGCCACGGGGGAAGTCGCACAGATACGCAGTATTTT. Its protein product is CASSHGGSRTDTQYF.

The V and J genes are TRBV6-1 and TRBJ2-7; 9 bases are a match to TRBD2. There are 15 residues in the CDR3. V gave up 9 bases and J gave up 1 base; unmatched junction bases: 10. The germline gives CDR1 MNHNS, CDR2 SASEGT. The CDR3 loop is CASIGGLARSYEQYF. The CDR3 nucleotides are TGTGCCAGTATAGGGGGACTAGCCCGTTCCTACGAGCAGTACTTC.

In this sample, this clonotype turned up many times. The genes are TRBV12-3 or TRBV12-4 and TRBJ2-7; D is undetermined. The CDR3 consists of 12 residues. V gave up 3 bases and J gave up 5 bases, with 8 bases separating them. The CDR3 DNA follows: TGTGCCAGCAGTTTTTCTGTGCACGAGCAGTACTTC. It specifies CASSFSVHEQYF.

This clonotype was observed many times. The chain links TRBV5-1 to TRBJ2-5; D gene ambiguous. V was shortened by 0 bases and J by 5 bases, with 14 bases between the two germline ends. The germline V gene has CDR1 SGHRS and CDR2 YFSETQ. The CDR3 has 15 amino acids. The CDR3: CASSLEGRYMETQYF. For the CDR3, the DNA is TGCGCCAGCAGCTTGGAAGGCAGGTACATGGAGACCCAGTACTTC.

This clonotype was picked up a small number of times. The chain carries TRBV9 and TRBJ1-2; 7 nucleotides agree with TRBD1. The CDR3 consists of 13 residues. Per germline, CDR1 SGDLS and CDR2 YYNGEE. The J segment lost 4 bases and the V segment lost 4 bases, leaving 4 bases of the junction unmatched. The CDR3 loop is CASSRGDSYGYTF. CDR3 DNA sequence: TGTGCCAGCAGCAGGGGGGACAGCTATGGCTACACCTTC.

Many counts were recorded for this clonotype. This sequence joins TRBV5-1 and TRBJ2-2; D not certain. Trimming took 7 bases from V and 0 from J, leaving 7 bases between them. CDR3 size: 13 residues. Germline loops: CDR1 SGHRS, CDR2 YFSETQ. The CDR3 reads CASGRSNTGELFF. The CDR3 nucleotides are TGCGCCAGCGGGCGGTCGAACACCGGGGAGCTGTTTTTT.

J is TRBJ2-1 and V is TRBV9, with D possibly matching TRBD1 (8 bases). This CDR3 is 14 amino acids long. Germline loops: CDR1 SGDLS, CDR2 YYNGEE. V lost 3 bases, J lost 9 bases, and 16 bases lay in between. DNA of the CDR3: TGTGCCAGCAGCGAAGGACAGGGAGGGAGTGAGCAGTTCTTC. It translates to CASSEGQGGSEQFF.

The genes are TRBV6-2 or TRBV6-3 and TRBJ2-7, with a weak D call TRBD2 (6 bases). CDR3 length: 15 residues. Between the trimmed V and J ends, which lost 0 bases and 5 bases, there was a span of 14 bases. CDR1 and CDR2 from the germline V gene are MNHEY and SVGEGT. Here the CDR3 reads CASSYSGRETDEQYV. DNA of the CDR3: TGTGCCAGCAGTTACTCGGGACGGGAGACCGACGAGCAGTACGTC.

The rearrangement links TRBV20-1 to TRBJ2-5, with unresolved D. Trimming took off 0 bases at V and 5 bases at J, with 13 bases between the two ends. CDR1 DFQATT and CDR2 SNEGSKA come from the germline V gene (reference sequence). This CDR3 spans 14 amino acids. CDR3 sequence (DNA): TGCAGTGCTAGAGATTCGCAAGGTATTGAGACCCAGTACTTC. Amino acids: CSARDSQGIETQYF.